A single sample is the source of the 16 T cell receptor beta chains below, sequenced in a study of blood T cell repertoires in COVID-19. Here immunoSEQ multiplex PCR was the method, and the copy in TCRdb shows in-frame clones only, minus some. The sample shows 320,000 or so clones, 75% to 90% of them seen only once. Input material: PBMCs or T cells enriched from blood (not recorded which). The receptors stem from a man younger than 40 who had recovered from COVID-19.

The chain links TRBV28 to TRBJ2-2; 8 positions agree with TRBD2. Per the germline V gene, CDR1 is MDHEN and CDR2 is SYDVKM. J was trimmed by 2 bases and V by 6 bases; bases with no gene match: 8. The CDR3 loop spans 16 amino acids. The CDR3 spells CASRDKTSGNTGELFF. CDR3 nucleotides: TGTGCCAGCAGAGACAAAACTAGCGGAAACACCGGGGAGCTGTTTTTT.

This chain joins TRBV7-9 and TRBJ1-6; 10 nucleotides line up with TRBD1. Germline assignment: CDR1 SEHNR and CDR2 FQNEAQ (reference sequence). This CDR3 is built from 18 residues. Losses at the gene ends were 7 bases for V and 9 bases for J; bases not matched to a gene: 18. The CDR3 is CASTRAAGGTGASSPLHF. CDR3 sequence (DNA): TGTGCCAGCACCAGGGCCGCTGGGGGGACAGGGGCGTCTTCACCCCTCCACTTT.

Turning to this clone: Other nucleotide sequences from this sample produce the same CDR3. CDR3 sequence reads: CATSGGQGSYNEQFF. CDR3 coding DNA: TGTGCCACCAGTGGGGGACAGGGTAGCTACAATGAGCAGTTCTTC. The rearrangement links TRBV24-1 to TRBJ2-1; 9 nucleotides agree with TRBD1. Looked up from germline, CDR1 is KGHDR and CDR2 is SFDVKD. V shed 5 bases, J shed 3 bases, and the junction held 4 bases outside the gene matches. The length of the CDR3 is 15 residues.

This chain uses TRBV9 with TRBJ2-3; the match to TRBD2 covers 13 bases. CDR3 length: 16 residues. Germline V gives CDR1 SGDLS, CDR2 YYNGEE. The V segment lost 3 bases and the J segment 4 bases; nucleotides outside the gene matches: 5. In DNA form, the CDR3 reads TGTGCCAGCAGCGGTACTAGCGGGGGGGCCCCAGATACGCAGTATTTT. Amino acid sequence: CASSGTSGGAPDTQYF.

V is TRBV5-5 and J is TRBJ1-6; the match to TRBD1 covers 11 bases. Germline V gene lookup returns CDR1 SGHKS and CDR2 YYEKEE (reference sequence). This CDR3 contains 16 residues. V trimming: 6 bases; J trimming: 8 bases; junction bases outside the gene matches: 10. The CDR3 is CASKLGQGVGDSPLHF. The CDR3 DNA reads TGTGCCAGCAAACTGGGACAGGGGGTAGGAGATTCACCCCTCCACTTT.

The table lists this clone with a count of one. The J gene is TRBJ2-1, the V gene TRBV11-2; 11 nucleotides align to TRBD2. The CDR3 has 18 amino acids. J gave up 6 bases and V 0 bases, and 10 bases lay outside the gene matches. CDR1 is SGHAT, CDR2 FQNNGV, per germline. CDR3 coding DNA: TGTGCCAGCAGCTTAGACGTAGCGGGGGGGCCGATTCCCAATGAGCAGTTCTTC. Protein product: CASSLDVAGGPIPNEQFF.

The chain has TRBV28 and TRBJ2-3; 13 bases align to TRBD2. The V gene's germline CDR1 is MDHEN and CDR2 SYDVKM. The CDR3 sequence is 20 residues long. V was pared by 2 bases and J by 3 bases, with 14 bases of the junction left unmatched. The CDR3 is CASSLRAKLAGGRTTDTQYF. The DNA of the CDR3 is TGTGCCAGCAGTTTACGGGCCAAACTAGCGGGGGGGCGGACTACAGATACGCAGTATTTT.

This clone appeared once. The chain links TRBV5-1 to TRBJ2-5; the D gene is possibly TRBD2 (5 bases). There are 16 residues in the CDR3. V lost 0 bases and J lost 2, with 14 bases in between. Germline V CDR1 and CDR2: SGHRS, YFSETQ. The CDR3 coding sequence is TGCGCCAGCAGCTTGGTAGGGAGTTTGCCGCAAGAGACCCAGTACTTC. Protein sequence: CASSLVGSLPQETQYF.

CDR3 residues: CSVEVSWGREQYF. The CDR3 coding sequence is TGCAGCGTTGAAGTTTCGTGGGGGCGAGAGCAGTACTTC. This chain connects TRBV29-1 to TRBJ2-7, with a tentative D call TRBD1 (6 bases). The CDR3 covers 13 residues. The germline V and J ends were trimmed by 1 base and 7 bases, with 14 bases remaining between them. The V gene's germline CDR1 is SQVTM and CDR2 ANQGSEA.

The genes are TRBV2 and TRBJ2-7; D remains unclear. Between the trimmed V and J ends, which lost 7 bases and 6 bases, there was a span of 10 bases. The CDR3 is 11 amino acids. In germline, CDR1 is SNHLY, CDR2 FYNNEI. The CDR3 loop is CASTFVGEQYF. CDR3 bases: TGTGCCAGCACCTTTGTCGGCGAGCAGTACTTC.

The gene calls are TRBV7-9 and TRBJ1-1; the D is unclear. This CDR3 has 13 residues. CDR1 SEHNR and CDR2 FQNEAQ come from the germline V gene (reference sequence). V was clipped by 2 bases and J by 1 base, with 5 bases between them. The chain's CDR3 is CASSLFGNTEAFF. The CDR3 DNA reads as TGTGCCAGCAGCTTATTCGGGAACACTGAAGCTTTCTTT.

The chain joins TRBV9 to TRBJ1-4; a weak D match, TRBD1 (6 bases). V lost 3 bases and J lost 0, with 15 bases in between. Germline-derived CDR1 and CDR2 are SGDLS and YYNGEE. The CDR3 has 17 residues. The CDR3 DNA is TGTGCCAGCAGCGGGGGGCCGGACAGCGCAACTAATGAAAAACTGTTTTTT. Translation: CASSGGPDSATNEKLFF.

This chain links TRBV12-3 or TRBV12-4 with TRBJ2-7; D gene uncertain. The germline V and J ends were trimmed by 2 bases and 1 base, with 6 bases remaining between them. CDR3 size: 13 residues. Here the CDR3 DNA reads TGTGCCAGCAGTTTAAGGCGGTCCTACGAGCAGTACTTC. Its protein product is CASSLRRSYEQYF.

This clone has just a few counts. The chain links TRBV6-8 to TRBJ1-2; a possible D gene is TRBD1 (5 bases). CDR3 length: 12 amino acids. With 10 bases removed from V and 4 bases from J, the gap between germline ends came to 13 bases. Looked up from germline, CDR1 is MNHGY and CDR2 is SAAAGT. The CDR3 region is CANSPQGYGYTF. In nucleotides, the CDR3 is TGTGCCAACTCACCCCAGGGCTATGGCTACACCTTC.

This chain joins TRBV5-1 and TRBJ2-7; 9 nucleotides line up with TRBD2. The V segment lost 4 bases and the J segment 2 bases; nucleotides outside the gene matches: 7. CDR3 length: 15 amino acids. Germline CDR1 and CDR2: SGHRS and YFSETQ. The CDR3: CASSPRGGGTYEQYF. As DNA, the CDR3 is TGCGCCAGCAGCCCTCGCGGGGGGGGGACCTACGAGCAGTACTTC.

This chain's CDR3 is CATSDLDRVIGNSPLHF. CDR3 bases: TGTGCCACCAGTGATTTGGACAGGGTAATTGGAAATTCACCCCTCCACTTT. This sequence joins TRBV24-1 and TRBJ1-6; 7 positions agree with TRBD1. The V segment lost 0 bases and the J segment 7 bases; nucleotides outside the gene matches: 8. This CDR3 is built from 17 residues. Germline loops: CDR1 KGHDR, CDR2 SFDVKD.